These 6 T cell receptor beta chains were sequenced from one sample in a study of cytomegalovirus exposure and HLA in healthy donors. PCR involved 60 Vbeta and 13 Jbeta primers. Clones were read by immunoSEQ multiplex PCR, and TCRdb kept only the in-frame ones, dropping some. The sample contains under 300,000 clones, roughly two thirds of which appear only once. The sample comprised PBMCs. These receptors were taken from a female donor in good health and CMV-seronegative.

In its sample, this clone was seen a few times. The chain employs TRBV25-1 and TRBJ2-7; D perhaps matches TRBD2 (5 bases). This CDR3 has 16 amino acids. V lost 4 bases, J lost 0 bases, and 16 bases lay in between. The germline V gene has CDR1 MGHDK and CDR2 SYGVNS. The CDR3 coding sequence is TGTGCCAGCAGTGCCCCCAGAGGGCTTAGCTCCTACGAGCAGTACTTC. Translation gives CASSAPRGLSSYEQYF.

Only one count was recorded for this clone. This chain joins TRBV7-3 and TRBJ2-7, with D tentatively TRBD2 (7 bases). Deletions cut 5 bases from V and 5 bases from J, with 13 bases between. Germline assignment: CDR1 SGHTA and CDR2 FQGTGA. This CDR3 has 13 amino acids. CDR3 residues: CASSQGRGHEQYF. The CDR3 DNA reads TGTGCCAGCAGCCAGGGGAGGGGCCACGAGCAGTACTTC.

This chain uses TRBV27 with TRBJ2-5; D remains unclear. The CDR3 length is 13 residues. Germline CDR1 reads MNHEY; CDR2 reads SMNVEV (reference sequence). Deletions cut 6 bases from V and 4 bases from J, with 12 bases between. CDR3 sequence reads: CASRPAPLETQYF. The CDR3 DNA reads as TGTGCCAGCAGGCCCGCCCCACTAGAGACCCAGTACTTC.

J is TRBJ1-3 and V is TRBV25-1, with TRBD1 as a possible D gene (5 bases). The CDR3 length is 15 residues. V dropped 3 bases and J dropped 4 bases, with 13 bases sitting between them. The germline CDR1 and CDR2 sequences are MGHDK and SYGVNS. CDR3 sequence reads: CASSDLTVRGNTIYF. The CDR3 DNA reads TGTGCCAGCAGTGACCTGACAGTGAGAGGAAACACCATATATTTT.

This chain uses TRBV7-9 with TRBJ1-6, with D maybe TRBD1 (6 bases). Trimming pared 5 bases from V and 10 bases from J, leaving 18 bases between. CDR3 size: 15 residues. Germline V lookup: CDR1 SEHNR, CDR2 FQNEAQ (reference sequence). The CDR3 reads CASSPGGARDSPLHF. The CDR3 DNA reads as TGTGCCAGCAGCCCGGGGGGGGCAAGGGACTCACCCCTCCACTTT.

V is TRBV5-1 and J is TRBJ2-7; 7 nucleotides match TRBD1. The CDR3 has 15 amino acids. Germline CDR1 is SGHRS and CDR2 is YFSETQ. J lost 1 base, V lost 3 bases, and 7 bases had no gene match. The CDR3 DNA sequence: TGCGCCAGCAGCTCCGGGACAGTTTTTTCCTACGAGCAGTACTTC. Its translation: CASSSGTVFSYEQYF.